This is a list of T cell receptor beta chains from one sample in a study of shared clonotypes between healthy human individuals. Sequencing used immunoSEQ multiplex PCR; TCRdb keeps in-frame clones, though not all of them. The data show approximately 740,000 clones, with around 92% seen just once and about 24% held by the top ten. Specimen: naive CD8+ T cells sorted from blood. The receptors stem from a man aged 30 to 39 in good health. Both conserved end residues are part of each CDR3.

TRBV9,TRBJ2-7,CASSVARAGGRSEQYF
TRBV4-1,TRBJ2-7,CASSARYGGQGDYEQYF
TRBV2,TRBJ2-7,CASEDRVMYEQYF
TRBV19,TRBJ2-2,CASLGAGELFF
TRBV13,TRBJ2-5,CASSHEDRATQETQYF
TRBV28,TRBJ2-1,CASSGLDRLFDNEQFF
TRBV11-3,TRBJ2-3,CASSLGRQRRSTDTQYF
TRBV27,TRBJ2-7,CASSLGSGAPYEQYF
TRBV5-4,TRBJ2-5,CASSFAGGGQETQYF
TRBV27,TRBJ2-5,CASSALGQEETQYF
TRBV6-6,TRBJ2-7,CASSYSIEGPTYEQYF
TRBV5-4,TRBJ2-2,CASNLAGHTGELFF
TRBV10-3,TRBJ2-3,CAISEQGSTDTQYF
TRBV1,TRBJ2-7,CTSSRRQGESYEQYF
TRBV5-8,TRBJ2-3,CASSLGGADTQYF
TRBV11-1,TRBJ1-2,CASNYSGRPGGHYGYTF
TRBV7-8,TRBJ2-7,CASSLGSTRSYEQYF
TRBV7-6,TRBJ2-5,CASSLVFGRKQETQYF
TRBV5-4,TRBJ2-3,CASSFLGDTQYF